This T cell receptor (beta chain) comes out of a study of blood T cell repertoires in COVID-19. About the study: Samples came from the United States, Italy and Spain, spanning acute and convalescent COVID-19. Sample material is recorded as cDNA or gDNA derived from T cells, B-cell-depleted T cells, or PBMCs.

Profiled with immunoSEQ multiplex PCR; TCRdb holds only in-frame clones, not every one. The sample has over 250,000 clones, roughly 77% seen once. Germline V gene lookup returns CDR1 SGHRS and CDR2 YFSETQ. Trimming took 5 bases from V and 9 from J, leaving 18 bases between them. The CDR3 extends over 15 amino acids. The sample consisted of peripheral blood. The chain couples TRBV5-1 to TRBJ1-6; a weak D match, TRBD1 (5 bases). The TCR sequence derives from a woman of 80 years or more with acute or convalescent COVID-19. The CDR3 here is CASSQGQRGTSPLHF. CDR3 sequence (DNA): TGCGCCAGCAGTCAGGGCCAAAGGGGTACTTCACCCCTCCACTTT.